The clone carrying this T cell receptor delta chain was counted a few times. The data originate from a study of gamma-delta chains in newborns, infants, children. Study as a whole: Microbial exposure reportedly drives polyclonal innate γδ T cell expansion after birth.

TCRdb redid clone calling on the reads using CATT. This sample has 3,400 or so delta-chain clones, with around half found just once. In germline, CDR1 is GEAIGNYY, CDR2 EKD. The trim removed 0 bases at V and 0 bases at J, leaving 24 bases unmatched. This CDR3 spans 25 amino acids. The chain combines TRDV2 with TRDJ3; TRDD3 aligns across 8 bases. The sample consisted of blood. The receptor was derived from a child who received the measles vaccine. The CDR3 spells CACDTGFDTIKGDIRSSWDTRQMFF. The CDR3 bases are TGTGCCTGTGACACCGGTTTCGATACAATAAAGGGGGATATTAGGAGCTCCTGGGACACCCGACAGATGTTTTTC.